These T cell receptor beta chains were read from a single sample in a study of blood T cell repertoires in COVID-19. Libraries were prepared by immunoSEQ multiplex PCR; TCRdb keeps only in-frame clonotypes and omits some of them. The sample holds approximately 97,000 clones, around 85% seen once. Sequenced: peripheral blood. These receptors were collected from a human donor in a cohort sampled during active COVID-19. CDR3s include the opening cysteine and the closing phenylalanine or tryptophan. A D gene is named only where the DNA matches it firmly. Only part of the rows carry a size: once, few, many, or a class if the clone is expanded.

v_gene	j_gene	abundance	d_gene	CDR3aa	CDR3nt
TRBV28	TRBJ2-7	-	-	CASRRGGETYEQYF	TGTGCCAGCAGGCGAGGGGGGGAGACCTACGAGCAGTACTTC
TRBV3-1/TRBV3-2	TRBJ2-1	-	TRBD2	CASSQDRGGEQFF	TGTGCCAGCAGCCAAGATCGGGGGGGTGAGCAGTTCTTC
TRBV11-2	TRBJ1-5	once	-	CASSFSGDQPQHF	TGTGCCAGCAGCTTTTCAGGGGACCAGCCCCAGCATTTT
TRBV7-2	TRBJ1-2	-	TRBD1	CASRPNRGGYTF	TGTGCCAGCAGACCTAACAGGGGTGGCTACACCTTC
TRBV28	TRBJ1-1	once	-	CASSLADTYTEAFF	TGTGCCAGCAGTTTAGCCGACACTTACACTGAAGCTTTCTTT
TRBV4-3	TRBJ2-1	-	TRBD2	CASSQESSGVINEQFF	TGCGCCAGCAGCCAAGAGTCTAGCGGGGTAATCAATGAGCAGTTCTTC
TRBV7-2	TRBJ1-4	-	TRBD1	CASSLDGQENEKLFF	TGTGCCAGCAGCTTAGATGGACAGGAGAATGAAAAACTGTTTTTT
TRBV30	TRBJ2-5	-	-	CAWSPRRGETQYF	TGTGCCTGGAGTCCCCGTAGGGGAGAGACCCAGTACTTC
TRBV5-4	TRBJ2-7	-	TRBD2	CASRKAGSYEQYF	TGTGCCAGCAGAAAAGCGGGGTCCTACGAGCAGTACTTC
TRBV3-1/TRBV3-2	TRBJ1-2	-	-	CASSHDPFGGLYYGYTF	TGTGCCAGCAGCCATGACCCATTCGGTGGGCTATACTATGGCTACACCTTC
TRBV4-3	TRBJ2-1	-	-	CASSQVRAEQFF	TGCGCCAGCAGCCAAGTGAGGGCTGAGCAGTTCTTC
TRBV6-5	TRBJ2-5	-	-	CASSYSSGGGVETQYF	TGTGCCAGCAGTTATAGTAGCGGTGGTGGGGTAGAGACCCAGTACTTC
TRBV15	TRBJ2-7	-	-	CATSREQGPYEQYF	TGTGCCACCAGCAGAGAGCAGGGGCCCTACGAGCAGTACTTC
TRBV9	TRBJ2-1	-	-	CASSEGRGTGIDEQFF	TGTGCCAGCAGCGAGGGGAGGGGGACAGGCATCGATGAGCAGTTCTTC
TRBV9	TRBJ2-2	-	TRBD1	CASSPRTDRPGELFF	TGTGCCAGCAGCCCACGGACGGACAGGCCCGGGGAGCTGTTTTTT
TRBV11-3	TRBJ2-2	-	TRBD2	CASSAGTSGVGELFF	TGTGCCAGCAGCGCCGGGACTAGCGGGGTGGGGGAGCTGTTTTTT
TRBV19	TRBJ1-5	-	-	CASSEGISNQPQHF	TGTGCCAGTAGTGAGGGTATTAGCAATCAGCCCCAGCATTTT
TRBV24-1	TRBJ2-3	-	TRBD2	CATRSHPGLAASTDTQYF	TGTGCCACCCGTTCCCATCCCGGACTAGCGGCTAGCACAGATACGCAGTATTTT
TRBV7-2	TRBJ2-7	-	TRBD2	CASRYTSGASYEQYF	TGTGCCAGCAGATATACTAGCGGGGCTTCCTACGAGCAGTACTTC
TRBV5-1	TRBJ2-5	-	TRBD2	CASSSGTSGETQYF	TGCGCCAGCAGCTCCGGGACTAGCGGAGAGACCCAGTACTTC
TRBV11-3	TRBJ2-1	-	TRBD2	CASSMTSGGYNEQFF	TGTGCCAGCAGCATGACTAGCGGAGGCTACAATGAGCAGTTCTTC
TRBV6-5	TRBJ1-2	-	TRBD1	CASSSGQFYGYTF	TGTGCCAGCAGTTCGGGACAGTTCTATGGCTACACCTTC
TRBV30	TRBJ1-2	-	TRBD1	CAWSPTGGYGYTF	TGTGCCTGGAGTCCTACAGGGGGCTATGGCTACACCTTC
TRBV2	TRBJ2-7	-	TRBD2	CASSLGLAGTYEQYF	TGTGCCAGCAGTCTGGGACTAGCGGGGACTTACGAGCAGTACTTC
TRBV29-1	TRBJ2-3	-	-	CSVDLGGSF	TGCAGCGTTGACCTAGGGGGTTCCTTT
TRBV2	TRBJ2-3	-	TRBD1	CASSETPGQGRISTDTQYF	TGTGCCAGCAGTGAAACTCCCGGACAGGGAAGGATTAGCACAGATACGCAGTATTTT
TRBV12-3/TRBV12-4	TRBJ2-7	-	-	CASRGETYEQYF	TGTGCCAGCAGGGGAGAGACCTACGAGCAGTACTTC
TRBV6-6	TRBJ1-2	once	TRBD1	CASRKSGTGLGYTF	TGTGCCAGCAGGAAGAGCGGGACAGGGTTAGGCTACACCTTC
TRBV7-8	TRBJ1-2	-	TRBD1	CASSRGQGDGYTF	TGTGCCAGCAGCCGCGGACAGGGAGACGGCTACACCTTC
TRBV11-2	TRBJ2-3	-	-	CASRHSGDTQYF	TGTGCCAGCAGGCATAGCGGAGATACGCAGTATTTT
TRBV6-5	TRBJ1-6	-	-	CASSYGSSPLHF	TGTGCCAGCAGTTACGGCTCTTCACCCCTCCACTTT
TRBV5-5	TRBJ2-3	-	-	CASSGGSDTQYF	TGTGCCAGCAGCGGGGGCTCAGATACGCAGTATTTT
TRBV6-5	TRBJ2-7	-	-	CASLSRGNEQYF	TGTGCCAGCCTATCCAGAGGGAACGAGCAGTACTTC
TRBV5-5	TRBJ1-1	few	TRBD1	CASSFGTDTEAFF	TGTGCCAGCAGCTTTGGGACAGACACTGAAGCTTTCTTT
TRBV29-1	TRBJ1-2	-	-	CSVTMRNRGYTF	TGCAGCGTCACAATGAGGAACAGGGGCTACACCTTC
TRBV9	TRBJ2-1	-	TRBD2	CASSAGTSGRYEQFF	TGTGCCAGCAGCGCCGGGACTAGCGGGAGGTATGAGCAGTTCTTC
TRBV29-1	TRBJ2-7	-	-	CSAAGRYTYEQYF	TGCAGCGCCGCGGGCCGATATACCTACGAGCAGTACTTC
TRBV4-2	TRBJ1-2	few	-	CASSPDLGLQVDGYTF	TGTGCCAGCAGCCCTGACCTGGGCTTACAAGTCGATGGCTACACCTTC
TRBV2	TRBJ2-1	-	-	CASSELASALNEQFF	TGTGCCAGCAGTGAACTGGCTAGCGCTCTCAATGAGCAGTTCTTC
TRBV27	TRBJ2-7	-	TRBD1	CASSDRVHEQYF	TGTGCCAGCAGTGACAGGGTCCACGAGCAGTACTTC
TRBV5-5	TRBJ2-5	-	TRBD1	CASSSAPGQGETQYF	TGTGCCAGCAGCTCCGCCCCGGGACAGGGGGAGACCCAGTACTTC
TRBV6-5	TRBJ1-2	-	-	CASTRTPEHGYTF	TGTGCCAGCACCCGGACACCAGAGCATGGCTACACCTTC
TRBV10-3	TRBJ2-3	-	-	CATATDYTDTQYF	TGTGCCACCGCGACTGACTACACAGATACGCAGTATTTT
TRBV19	TRBJ2-1	-	TRBD2	CASNANLAGSYNEQFF	TGTGCCAGCAACGCTAATCTAGCGGGCTCCTACAATGAGCAGTTCTTC
TRBV24-1	TRBJ2-3	-	-	CATSDRLVEDTQYF	TGTGCCACCAGTGACCGCTTGGTGGAGGATACGCAGTATTTT
TRBV7-6	TRBJ2-7	-	-	CASSLRQAHEQYF	TGTGCCAGCAGCCTACGACAGGCCCACGAGCAGTACTTC
TRBV4-1	TRBJ1-1	-	-	CASSQGQGLDTEAFF	TGCGCCAGCAGCCAAGGGCAGGGGCTTGACACTGAAGCTTTCTTT
TRBV7-9	TRBJ1-2	-	-	CASSPVGVVGYTF	TGTGCCAGCAGCCCAGTAGGGGTTGTGGGCTACACCTTC
TRBV7-2	TRBJ2-3	-	TRBD1	CASSLRPGGVDTQYF	TGTGCCAGCAGCTTACGCCCAGGGGGCGTAGATACGCAGTATTTT
TRBV30	TRBJ1-2	-	-	CAWSGGLAGDATFYGYTF	TGTGCCTGGAGTGGGGGGCTCGCAGGGGACGCGACCTTCTATGGCTACACCTTC
TRBV14	TRBJ2-3	few	TRBD2	CASSPFTSGTQYF	TGTGCCAGCAGCCCCTTTACTAGCGGCACGCAGTATTTT
TRBV28	TRBJ2-4	-	TRBD1	CASSPVTGVGVKNIQYF	TGTGCCAGCAGTCCCGTCACAGGGGTCGGTGTCAAAAACATTCAGTACTTC
TRBV5-1	TRBJ1-2	-	TRBD1	CASSRGTGGGYTF	TGCGCCAGCAGCCGCGGGACAGGGGGAGGCTACACCTTC
TRBV7-3	TRBJ2-5	-	-	CASSGARGETQYF	TGTGCCAGCAGCGGGGCACGGGGGGAGACCCAGTACTTC
TRBV7-3	TRBJ2-7	-	TRBD1	CASGTRQGEQYF	TGTGCCAGCGGGACCAGACAGGGAGAGCAGTACTTC